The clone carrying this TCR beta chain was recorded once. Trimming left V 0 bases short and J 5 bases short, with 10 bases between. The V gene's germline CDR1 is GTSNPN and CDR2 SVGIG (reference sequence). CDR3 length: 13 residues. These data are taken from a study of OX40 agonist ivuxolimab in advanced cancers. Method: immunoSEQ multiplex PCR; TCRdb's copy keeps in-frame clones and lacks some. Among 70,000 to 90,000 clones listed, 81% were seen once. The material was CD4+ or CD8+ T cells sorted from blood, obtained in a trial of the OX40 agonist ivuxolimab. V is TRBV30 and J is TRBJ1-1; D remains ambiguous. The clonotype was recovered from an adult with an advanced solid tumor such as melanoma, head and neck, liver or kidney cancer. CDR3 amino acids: CAWSVPMITEAFF. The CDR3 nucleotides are TGTGCCTGGAGTGTACCTATGATTACTGAAGCTTTCTTT.